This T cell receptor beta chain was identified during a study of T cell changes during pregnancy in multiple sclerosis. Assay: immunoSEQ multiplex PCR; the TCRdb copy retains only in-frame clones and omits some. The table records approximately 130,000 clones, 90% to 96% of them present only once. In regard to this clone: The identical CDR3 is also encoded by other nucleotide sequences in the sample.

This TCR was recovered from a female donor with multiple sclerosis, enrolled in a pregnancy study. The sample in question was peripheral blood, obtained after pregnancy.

The CDR3 DNA sequence: TGTGCCAGCAGATTGACAGGGCCATCCTACAATGAGCAGTTCTTC. Protein sequence: CASRLTGPSYNEQFF. The chain joins TRBV5-4 to TRBJ2-1, with TRBD1 identical over 7 bases. Trimming cost V 5 bases and J 1 base; bases outside gene matches: 6. Germline V gives CDR1 SGHNT, CDR2 YYREEE (reference sequence). This CDR3 has 15 amino acids.